The T cell receptor beta chain under discussion was sequenced for a study of T-cell reconstitution after alpha-beta-depleted transplantation in children. Unique molecular identifiers were used to barcode this TCRbeta library. TCRdb used MiXCR to reprocess the PCR reads, holding one entry per CDR3 protein. The table has approximately 490,000 distinct CDR3 sequences, under 15% seen once. The sequencing here drew on PBMCs from the stem cell graft donor, taken from the stem cell graft. This clonotype originated in a human donor who donated a stem cell graft to a child with combined immunodeficiency.

The CDR3, as DNA: TGTGCCAGCAGTTACGGACAGGGGATGGGAGAGACCCAGTACTTC. It encodes CASSYGQGMGETQYF. The chain combines TRBV6-5 with TRBJ2-5, with 9 bases lining up with TRBD1. This CDR3 has 15 amino acids. Trimming at V came to 2 bases and at J to 4 bases, leaving 5 bases not matched to a gene. CDR1 and CDR2 from the germline V gene are MNHEY and SVGAGI.